The present entry profiles one T cell receptor (beta chain) with its context. Its specificity is not known. Documented time point: persistent/refractory GD, antithyroid drugs over 5 years with positive TRAb. TCR sequences were obtained from RNA taken from PBMCs. In this cohort, patients came from an endocrinology department located in Xi'an, China. These data originate in a study of regulatory T cells in long-lasting Graves disease. Study-wide findings and caveats: Persistent Graves' disease cases displayed lower TCR diversity than newly diagnosed ones.

With iRepertoire HTBI primers and Arm-PCR of CDR3 regions, TCR beta libraries were built. A single record per CDR3 protein comes from TCRdb applying MiXCR to the multiplex PCR reads. Among about 400,000 distinct CDR3 sequences listed, under 25% were seen once. The CDR3 runs 14 residues. Germline V gene sequence: CDR1 LNHDA, CDR2 SQIVND (reference sequence). The V gene lost 1 base and the J gene lost 1 base, with 7 bases spanning the gap. This receptor was taken from a female donor with Graves disease. This chain links TRBV19 with TRBJ2-5; D is unclear. The source material was peripheral blood mononuclear cells (PBMCs), sampled when the disease was refractory, from a patient treated with antithyroid drugs. As DNA, the CDR3 is TGTGCCAGTAGTATAGGTGGCAGCCAAGAGACCCAGTACTTC. Amino acid sequence: CASSIGGSQETQYF.